The 25 T cell receptor beta chains below were found in one sample sequenced in a study of control samples from healthy donors and cancer patients (dated by TCRdb to 2018 to 2021). The library was made by the immunoSEQ multiplex PCR assay. TCRdb took this table from immuneACCESS and kept in-frame rearrangements with V and J called. Such tables lack part of the clones; where checked against another copy, unresolved V genes explain under half of the gap, and the rest is unexplained. The sample has 190,000 or so clones on record, over 80% of them singletons. Roughly 1.5% of the sample lies in the top ten. Sample: blood. Receptors originate from a man younger than 35 in good health.

The J gene is TRBJ2-1, the V gene TRBV6-5; the match to TRBD2 covers 9 bases. CDR1 MNHEY and CDR2 SVGAGI come from the germline V gene. The CDR3 is 16 amino acids. J lost 8 bases, V lost 4 bases, and 12 bases had no gene match. The DNA for the CDR3 is TGTGCCAGCAGTTGGGTTGCGGGGGGGCCTCGCGATGAGCAGTTCTTC. This gives the protein CASSWVAGGPRDEQFF.

This clone has just one count. The CDR3 here is CASSLVGGETQYF. The DNA for the CDR3 is TGTGCCAGCAGTTTGGTGGGAGGAGAGACCCAGTACTTC. V usage is TRBV27 and J usage is TRBJ2-5; perhaps TRBD2 as D (6 bases). Trimming removed 3 bases at V and 4 bases at J, with 9 bases between. This CDR3 contains 13 residues. The germline gives CDR1 MNHEY, CDR2 SMNVEV (reference sequence).

This chain uses TRBV4-1 with TRBJ1-2, with D perhaps TRBD1 (5 bases). Trimming stripped 3 bases from V and 2 bases from J, with 16 bases between. CDR1 is MGHRA, CDR2 YSYEKL, per germline. The CDR3 spans 16 residues. The CDR3 nucleotides are TGCGCCAGCAGCCACCCGGGGGGACCAAGGAACTATGGCTACACCTTC. This codes for CASSHPGGPRNYGYTF.

This clone was detected only once. The chain is built from TRBV6-5 and TRBJ1-2, with unresolved D. V was pared by 4 bases and J by 7 bases, with 10 bases between. The CDR3 extends over 12 amino acids. Germline loops: CDR1 MNHEY, CDR2 SVGAGI. The CDR3 loop reads CASSSPVGGYTF. For the CDR3, the DNA is TGTGCCAGCAGTTCCCCCGTGGGTGGCTACACCTTC.

This chain connects TRBV29-1 to TRBJ2-1; no clear D. Trimming removed 6 bases at V and 7 bases at J, with 10 bases between. CDR1 is SQVTM and CDR2 is ANQGSEA in the germline V gene. This CDR3 is 11 amino acids long. The DNA for the CDR3 is TGCAGCGTCCATGACAATAATGAGCAGTTCTTC. Amino acids: CSVHDNNEQFF.

This chain connects TRBV4-2 to TRBJ1-5; D ambiguous. With 0 bases removed from V and 7 bases from J, the gap between germline ends came to 13 bases. Germline V CDR1 and CDR2: LGHNA, YNFKEQ. CDR3 length: 15 amino acids. The CDR3 nucleotides are TGTGCCAGCAGCCAAGATCGTCGGGCCACCCAGCCCCAGCATTTT. It is translated as CASSQDRRATQPQHF.

This chain links TRBV5-1 with TRBJ2-3; tentatively, D is TRBD1 (5 bases). V gave up 4 bases and J gave up 0 bases, with 15 bases separating them. The CDR3 length is 16 residues. The germline gives CDR1 SGHRS, CDR2 YFSETQ. CDR3 residues: CASSTDRVSSTDTQYF. CDR3 nucleotides: TGCGCCAGCAGCACCGACAGAGTTTCTAGCACAGATACGCAGTATTTT.

The chain has TRBV7-6 and TRBJ1-1, with a weak D call TRBD1 (5 bases). V was cut by 2 bases and J by 4 bases, with 17 bases left in between. There are 16 residues in the CDR3. Germline V CDR1 and CDR2: SGHVS, FNYEAQ. In DNA form, the CDR3 reads TGTGCCAGCAGCTTATTAGGGACCAACCTGGGCACTGAAGCTTTCTTT. Amino acids: CASSLLGTNLGTEAFF.

V and J are TRBV2 and TRBJ1-5, with 8 nucleotides matching TRBD1. This CDR3 spans 15 amino acids. Per germline, CDR1 SNHLY and CDR2 FYNNEI. The J segment lost 3 bases and the V segment lost 5 bases, leaving 6 bases of the junction unmatched. CDR3 bases: TGTGCCAGCAGTTGGGACAGGACGAACAATCAGCCCCAGCATTTT. Its protein is CASSWDRTNNQPQHF.

This clone was counted between two and nine times. J is TRBJ1-5 and V is TRBV5-1; D is uncertain. This CDR3 has 13 residues. The V and J ends lost 0 bases and 5 bases respectively, with 6 bases between them. Germline loops: CDR1 SGHRS, CDR2 YFSETQ. Here the CDR3 reads CASSLAGDQPQHF. CDR3 bases: TGCGCCAGCAGCTTGGCTGGGGATCAGCCCCAGCATTTT. The whole variable domain, remainder taken from reference TRBV5-1 and TRBJ1-5, is KAGVTQTPRYLIKTRGQQVTLSCSPISGHRSVSWYQQTPGQGLQFLFEYFSETQRNKGNFPGRFSGRQFSNSRSEMNVSTLELGDSALYLCASSLAGDQPQHFGDGTRLSIL.

The chain links TRBV19 to TRBJ1-3; no clear D gene. The germline V gene encodes CDR1 LNHDA and CDR2 SQIVND (reference sequence). V dropped 1 base and J dropped 1 base, with 5 bases sitting between them. The CDR3 is 14 amino acids. The CDR3 DNA follows: TGTGCCAGTAGTATAGCTCGTTCTGGAAACACCATATATTTT. Its translation is CASSIARSGNTIYF.

J is TRBJ2-3 and V is TRBV19; D uncertain. Germline V gives CDR1 LNHDA, CDR2 SQIVND (reference sequence). CDR3 length: 13 amino acids. Trimming removed 7 bases at V and 4 bases at J, with 12 bases between. The CDR3 DNA reads TGTGCCAGTAAAGGTGCAGTATCAGATACGCAGTATTTT. This encodes CASKGAVSDTQYF.

This sequence joins TRBV25-1 and TRBJ1-1, with D unresolved. Germline V CDR1 and CDR2: MGHDK, SYGVNS. V was shortened by 7 bases and J by 4 bases, with 13 bases between the two germline ends. This CDR3 spans 13 amino acids. The CDR3 spells CASTTGWGTEAFF. The CDR3 DNA follows: TGTGCCAGCACCACCGGGTGGGGCACTGAAGCTTTCTTT.

The chain has TRBV2 and TRBJ1-5, with TRBD1 as a possible D gene (6 bases). This CDR3 contains 15 residues. Germline assignment: CDR1 SNHLY and CDR2 FYNNEI. V gave up 4 bases and J gave up 6 bases, with 16 bases separating them. DNA for the CDR3: TGTGCCAGCAGTGGGGGGGCAGGGGAAGGTCAGCCCCAGCATTTT. Translating it yields CASSGGAGEGQPQHF.

The chain uses TRBV10-3 and TRBJ2-2; 9 bases are shared with TRBD1. The CDR3 runs to 16 residues. V dropped 0 bases and J dropped 5; count of bases not matched to a gene: 4. CDR1 and CDR2 from the germline V gene are ENHRY and SYGVKD. CDR3 sequence: CAISESKGQGTGELFF. As DNA, the CDR3 is TGTGCCATCAGTGAGTCGAAGGGACAGGGAACCGGGGAGCTGTTTTTT.

CDR3 coding DNA: TGTGCCTGGAGAGGGGGGGAGGATTCACCCCTCCACTTT. Amino acid sequence: CAWRGGEDSPLHF. The chain links TRBV30 to TRBJ1-6; TRBD1 might be the D (6 bases). The CDR3 contains 13 residues. Germline CDR1 is GTSNPN and CDR2 is SVGIG (reference sequence). Trimming left V 3 bases short and J 8 bases short, with 11 bases between. Drawing the rest from reference TRBV30 and TRBJ1-6, the complete variable domain is SQTIHQWPATLVQPVGSPLSLECTVEGTSNPNLYWYRQAAGRGLQLLFYSVGIGQISSEVPQNLSASRPQDRQFILSSKKLLLSDSGFYLCAWRGGEDSPLHFGNGTRLTVT.

The chain has TRBV18 and TRBJ1-5; tentatively, D is TRBD1 (5 bases). The V gene lost 6 bases and the J gene lost 4 bases, with 16 bases spanning the gap. Germline assignment: CDR1 KGHSH and CDR2 LQKENI. There are 15 residues in the CDR3. In DNA, the CDR3 is TGTGCCAGCTCCCTGACCCAACAGGAGAATCAGCCCCAGCATTTT. This sequence encodes CASSLTQQENQPQHF.

The CDR3 DNA follows: TGTGCCAGCAGCAGTGTAGGGACAGGGGGCACTGGGGCCAACGTCCTGACTTTC. Its translation: CASSSVGTGGTGANVLTF. The chain is built from TRBV9 and TRBJ2-6; 12 nucleotides agree with TRBD1. The CDR3 is 18 residues long. J lost 2 bases, V lost 4 bases, and 7 bases had no gene match. CDR1 and CDR2 (germline): SGDLS, YYNGEE.

The sample holds one count of this clone. The rearrangement joins TRBV19 to TRBJ2-5, with D possibly being TRBD1 (5 bases). This CDR3 has 14 residues. V lost 5 bases, J lost 2 bases, and 12 bases lay in between. CDR1 LNHDA and CDR2 SQIVND come from the germline V gene (reference sequence). CDR3 nucleotide sequence: TGTGCCAGTAGTGCCGACAGTGTTCAAGAGACCCAGTACTTC. Translated, it gives CASSADSVQETQYF.

The chain uses TRBV5-4 and TRBJ1-2; D not certain. This CDR3 is 13 amino acids long. The V end lost 4 bases, the J end lost 5 bases, and 12 bases lay between the germline ends. Per germline, CDR1 SGHNT and CDR2 YYREEE (reference sequence). CDR3 sequence reads: CASSQAVKYGYTF. In nucleotides, the CDR3 is TGTGCCAGCAGCCAAGCAGTAAAGTATGGCTACACCTTC.

This clone was recorded only once. V and J are TRBV5-1 and TRBJ2-5, with TRBD1 matching over 7 bases. The CDR3 consists of 13 residues. The trim removed 0 bases at V and 4 bases at J, leaving 0 bases unmatched. From germline, CDR1 is SGHRS and CDR2 YFSETQ. The DNA for the CDR3 is TGCGCCAGCAGCTTGGGACAGGGAGAGACCCAGTACTTC. It is translated as CASSLGQGETQYF.

CDR3 DNA sequence: TGTGCCAGCAGCCCCAAGGTGATGATGGGCTACAATGAGCAGTTCTTC. This translates into CASSPKVMMGYNEQFF. The chain has TRBV7-9 and TRBJ2-1; D gene ambiguous. The CDR3 is 16 residues long. Trimming removed 5 bases at V and 3 bases at J, with 17 bases between. In germline, CDR1 is SEHNR, CDR2 FQNEAQ (reference sequence).

This chain connects TRBV10-1 to TRBJ2-2; 7 positions agree with TRBD2. The CDR3 has 14 amino acids. Trimming cost V 5 bases and J 4 bases; bases outside gene matches: 4. Germline CDR1 reads WNHNN; CDR2 reads SYGVQD (reference sequence). The CDR3 reads CASSPGGSTGELFF. The CDR3 coding sequence is TGCGCCAGCAGTCCCGGGGGGAGCACCGGGGAGCTGTTTTTT.

CDR3 region: CATSDLGDSHGYTF. The CDR3 DNA sequence: TGTGCCACCAGTGATTTGGGGGACAGTCATGGCTACACCTTC. The chain couples TRBV24-1 to TRBJ1-2, with 7 bases aligning to TRBD1. The CDR3 has 14 amino acids. Per germline, CDR1 KGHDR and CDR2 SFDVKD. V trimming: 0 bases; J trimming: 6 bases; junction bases outside the gene matches: 3.

This chain joins TRBV2 and TRBJ2-2; D unresolved. CDR3 length: 16 amino acids. Per the germline V gene, CDR1 is SNHLY and CDR2 is FYNNEI. Trimming removed 5 bases at V and 4 bases at J, with 17 bases between. CDR3 DNA sequence: TGTGCCAGCAGTTCCGCCTCCTTCAGTGGCACCGGGGAGCTGTTTTTT. Translating gives CASSSASFSGTGELFF.